These T cell receptor beta chains were read from a single sample in a study of blood T cell repertoires in COVID-19. The data were produced by immunoSEQ multiplex PCR, yet TCRdb's version contains in-frame clones alone and is incomplete. The sample has some 250,000 clones; around four fifths are singletons. The specimen was peripheral blood. The source is a man in his forties or fifties with active or convalescent COVID-19. CDR3s include the opening cysteine and the closing phenylalanine or tryptophan. A D gene is named only where the DNA matches it firmly. Not all rows give a size; the values are once, few, many and, for expanded clones, a class.

size	D	J	V	DNA	CDR3
.	TRBD1	TRBJ1-3	TRBV27	TGTGCCAGCAGGTTACAGGGGGCGCTTGGAAACACCATATATTTT	CASRLQGALGNTIYF
.	TRBD1	TRBJ1-6	TRBV28	TGTGCCAGCAGTGTCACAGGGGTCGGTTCACCCCTCCACTTT	CASSVTGVGSPLHF
.	.	TRBJ2-3	TRBV4-1	TGCGCCAGCAGCCAAGGGAGGTCGGATACGCAGTATTTT	CASSQGRSDTQYF
.	TRBD1	TRBJ1-6	TRBV27	TGTGCCAGCACCACCGCCGGGACAGGAAATTCACCCCTCCACTTT	CASTTAGTGNSPLHF
few	TRBD1	TRBJ2-7	TRBV4-1	TGCGCCAGCAGCCAAGAAGGGACAGGGGGCGGTTACGAGCAGTACTTC	CASSQEGTGGGYEQYF
few	TRBD2	TRBJ2-2	TRBV4-1	TGCGCCAGCAGCCAAGTGCCTAGCGGGAGTGGTTTCGGTTCCGGGGAGCTGTTTTTT	CASSQVPSGSGFGSGELFF
once	.	TRBJ1-1	TRBV27	TGTGCCAGCAGTTTAATGGGGGCTATCACTGAAGCTTTCTTT	CASSLMGAITEAFF
.	.	TRBJ2-7	TRBV2	TGTGCCAGCAGTTGGGGGGGGGCCGGCGAGCAGTACTTC	CASSWGGAGEQYF
once	TRBD1	TRBJ1-5	TRBV24-1	TGTGCCACCAGTGATGGACGACAGGGGGCGAATCAGCCCCAGCATTTT	CATSDGRQGANQPQHF
.	.	TRBJ1-5	TRBV19	TGTGCCAGTAGTGGAGGACAGTCCTATAGCAATCAGCCCCAGCATTTT	CASSGGQSYSNQPQHF
few	TRBD1	TRBJ2-1	TRBV9	TGTGCCAGCAGAGCTACCGGGACAGGGTACAATGAGCAGTTCTTC	CASRATGTGYNEQFF
.	.	TRBJ1-4	TRBV25-1	TGTGCCAGCAGTGAGGACACCGCTAATGAAAAACTGTTTTTT	CASSEDTANEKLFF
.	.	TRBJ1-2	TRBV19	TGTGCCAGTAAGATTGTTGCAGGGGATGGCTACACCTTC	CASKIVAGDGYTF
.	TRBD2	TRBJ2-3	TRBV7-8	TGTGCCAGCAGCTTGGCGGGAGGGCAGCTAGATACGCAGTATTTT	CASSLAGGQLDTQYF
.	TRBD1	TRBJ2-1	TRBV19	TGTGCCAGTAGTACGGGACAGAGGTATCATGAGCAGTTCTTC	CASSTGQRYHEQFF
.	.	TRBJ1-4	TRBV4-2	TGTGCCAGCAGCCAAGATGGTGGTGGCCCAGAAAAACTGTTTTTT	CASSQDGGGPEKLFF
.	.	TRBJ1-1	TRBV19	TGTGCCAGTAGTATTGGACACCGGAACACTGAAGCTTTCTTT	CASSIGHRNTEAFF
.	.	TRBJ1-4	TRBV14	TGTGCCAGCAGCCCCTTCGGCGGCTCAACTAATGAAAAACTGTTTTTT	CASSPFGGSTNEKLFF
.	.	TRBJ1-6	TRBV28	TGTGCCAGCAAAGTCCCCAGCGGCCGTAATTCACCCCTCCACTTT	CASKVPSGRNSPLHF